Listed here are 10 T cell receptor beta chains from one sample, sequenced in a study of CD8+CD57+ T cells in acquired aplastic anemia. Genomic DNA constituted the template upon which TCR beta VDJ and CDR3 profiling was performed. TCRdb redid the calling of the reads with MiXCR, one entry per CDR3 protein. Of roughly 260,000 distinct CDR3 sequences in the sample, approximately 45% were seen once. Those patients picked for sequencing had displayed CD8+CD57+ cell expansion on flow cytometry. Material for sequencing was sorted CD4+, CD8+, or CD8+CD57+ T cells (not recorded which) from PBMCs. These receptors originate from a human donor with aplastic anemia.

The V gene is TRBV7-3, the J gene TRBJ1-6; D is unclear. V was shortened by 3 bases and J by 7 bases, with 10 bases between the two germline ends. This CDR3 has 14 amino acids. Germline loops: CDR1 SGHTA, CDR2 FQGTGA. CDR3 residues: CASSLWSENSPLHF. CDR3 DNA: TGTGCCAGCAGCTTGTGGAGCGAAAATTCACCCCTCCACTTT.

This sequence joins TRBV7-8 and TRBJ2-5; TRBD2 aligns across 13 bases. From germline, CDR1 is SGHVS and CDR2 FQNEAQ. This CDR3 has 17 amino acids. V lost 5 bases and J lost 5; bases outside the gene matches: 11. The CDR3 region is CASSPPGLAGDEETQYF. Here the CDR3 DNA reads TGTGCCAGCAGCCCACCCGGACTAGCGGGAGACGAGGAGACCCAGTACTTC. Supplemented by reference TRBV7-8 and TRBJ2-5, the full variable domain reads GAGVSQSPRYKVAKRGQDVALRCDPISGHVSLFWYQQALGQGPEFLTYFQNEAQLDKSGLPSDRFFAERPEGSVSTLKIQRTQQEDSAVYLCASSPPGLAGDEETQYFGPGTRLLVL.

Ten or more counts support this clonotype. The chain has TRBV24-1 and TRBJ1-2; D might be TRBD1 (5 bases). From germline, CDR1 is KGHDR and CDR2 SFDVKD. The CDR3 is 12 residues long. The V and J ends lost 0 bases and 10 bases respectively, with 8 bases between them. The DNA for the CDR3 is TGTGCCACCAGTGATTTGAAAGGGGTCTACACCTTC. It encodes CATSDLKGVYTF.

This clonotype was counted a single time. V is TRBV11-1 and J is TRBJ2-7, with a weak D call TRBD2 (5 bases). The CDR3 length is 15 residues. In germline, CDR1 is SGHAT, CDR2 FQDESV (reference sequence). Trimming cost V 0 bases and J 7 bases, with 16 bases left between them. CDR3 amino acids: CASSLASGGGREQYF. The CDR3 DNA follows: TGTGCCAGCAGCTTAGCGTCGGGCGGAGGTAGAGAGCAGTACTTC.

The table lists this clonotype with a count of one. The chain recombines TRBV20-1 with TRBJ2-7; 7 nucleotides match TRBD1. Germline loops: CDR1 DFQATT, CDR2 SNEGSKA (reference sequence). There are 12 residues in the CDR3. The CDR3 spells CGVNRGPYEQYF. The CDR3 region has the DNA TGCGGTGTAAACAGGGGCCCCTACGAGCAGTACTTC.

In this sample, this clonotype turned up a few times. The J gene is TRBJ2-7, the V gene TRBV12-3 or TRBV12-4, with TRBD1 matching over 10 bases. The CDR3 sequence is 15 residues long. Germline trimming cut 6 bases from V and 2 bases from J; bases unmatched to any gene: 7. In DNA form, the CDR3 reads TGTGCCAGCAGCGTCGGACAGGGGGTCGCCTACGAGCAGTACTTC. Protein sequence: CASSVGQGVAYEQYF.

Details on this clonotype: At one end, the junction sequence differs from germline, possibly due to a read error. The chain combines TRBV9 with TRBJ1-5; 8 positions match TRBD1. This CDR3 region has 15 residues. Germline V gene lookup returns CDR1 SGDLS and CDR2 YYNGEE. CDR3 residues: CASSQTGDSSQPQHF. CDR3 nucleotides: TGTGCCAGCAGTCAGACAGGGGATAGCAGTCAGCCCCAGCATTTT.

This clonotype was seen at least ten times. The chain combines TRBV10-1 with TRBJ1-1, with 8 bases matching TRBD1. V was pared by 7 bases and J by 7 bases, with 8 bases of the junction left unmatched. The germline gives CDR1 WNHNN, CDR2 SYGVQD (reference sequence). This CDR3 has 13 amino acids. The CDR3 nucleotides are TGCGCCAGCAAAGAGGACAGGGCCGGTGAAGCTTTCTTT. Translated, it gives CASKEDRAGEAFF.

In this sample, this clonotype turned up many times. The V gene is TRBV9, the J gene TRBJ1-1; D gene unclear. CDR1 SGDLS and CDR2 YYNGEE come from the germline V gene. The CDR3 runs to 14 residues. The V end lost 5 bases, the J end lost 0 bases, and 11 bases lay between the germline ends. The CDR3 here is CASSPSPMNTEAFF. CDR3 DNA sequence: TGTGCCAGCAGTCCGAGCCCTATGAACACTGAAGCTTTCTTT.

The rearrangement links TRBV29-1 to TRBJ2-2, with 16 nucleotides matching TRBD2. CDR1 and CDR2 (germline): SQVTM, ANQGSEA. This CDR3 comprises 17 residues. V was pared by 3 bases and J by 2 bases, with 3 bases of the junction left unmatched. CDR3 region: CSVEGLAGGLNTGELFF. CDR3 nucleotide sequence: TGCAGCGTTGAGGGACTAGCGGGGGGGCTAAACACCGGGGAGCTGTTTTTT.